A selection of T cell receptor beta chains follows, all from one sample in a study of blood T cell repertoires in COVID-19. TCRdb keeps only in-frame clones here, not all; method: immunoSEQ multiplex PCR. The sample contains about 160,000 clones, about four fifths of which appear only once. The sequenced sample was peripheral blood. These receptors originate from a woman older than 75 with acute or convalescent COVID-19. Each CDR3 is given with its conserved first and last residue. The order of the fields is CDR3 length, J gene, V gene, clone size, D gene, CDR3 protein, CDR3 DNA. D genes are given only for firm matches. Rows may omit the clone size; those that give it use once, few, many or a size class.

CDR3 length: 17; J gene: TRBJ2-5; V gene: TRBV19; clone size: .; D gene: .; CDR3 protein: CASSKSPGQQLQETQYF; CDR3 DNA: TGTGCCAGTAGTAAGTCCCCGGGACAACAACTTCAAGAGACCCAGTACTTC
CDR3 length: 15; J gene: TRBJ2-7; V gene: TRBV9; clone size: .; D gene: .; CDR3 protein: CASSVGQGLSYEQYF; CDR3 DNA: TGTGCCAGCAGCGTAGGGCAGGGGTTAAGCTACGAGCAGTACTTC
CDR3 length: 13; J gene: TRBJ1-4; V gene: TRBV6-5; clone size: .; D gene: .; CDR3 protein: CATGGFANEKLFF; CDR3 DNA: TGTGCCACCGGGGGTTTTGCTAATGAAAAACTGTTTTTT
CDR3 length: 12; J gene: TRBJ1-1; V gene: TRBV19; clone size: .; D gene: .; CDR3 protein: CATMSRVTEAFF; CDR3 DNA: TGTGCCACCATGAGCCGGGTGACTGAAGCTTTCTTT
CDR3 length: 15; J gene: TRBJ2-1; V gene: TRBV7-9; clone size: .; D gene: .; CDR3 protein: CASSESRGAYNEQFF; CDR3 DNA: TGTGCCAGCAGCGAGAGTCGGGGGGCGTACAATGAGCAGTTCTTC
CDR3 length: 15; J gene: TRBJ1-5; V gene: TRBV20-1; clone size: .; D gene: .; CDR3 protein: CSASPTGNSYQPQHF; CDR3 DNA: TGCAGTGCTAGTCCCACAGGGAATTCATATCAGCCCCAGCATTTT
CDR3 length: 16; J gene: TRBJ1-5; V gene: TRBV19; clone size: .; D gene: TRBD1; CDR3 protein: CASRSRQGTRNQPQHF; CDR3 DNA: TGTGCCAGTAGATCCAGACAGGGGACACGCAATCAGCCCCAGCATTTT
CDR3 length: 17; J gene: TRBJ2-4; V gene: TRBV19; clone size: .; D gene: TRBD1; CDR3 protein: CASSNRGLDGAKNIQYF; CDR3 DNA: TGTGCCAGTAGCAACAGGGGGCTCGACGGGGCCAAAAACATTCAGTACTTC
CDR3 length: 17; J gene: TRBJ2-1; V gene: TRBV15; clone size: .; D gene: TRBD2; CDR3 protein: CATTRRPRGGVYNEQFF; CDR3 DNA: TGTGCCACCACCCGACGCCCACGCGGGGGGGTCTACAATGAGCAGTTCTTC
CDR3 length: 14; J gene: TRBJ1-2; V gene: TRBV5-6; clone size: .; D gene: .; CDR3 protein: CASSLEESGYGYTF; CDR3 DNA: TGTGCCAGCAGCTTGGAAGAGTCGGGTTATGGCTACACCTTC
CDR3 length: 16; J gene: TRBJ1-6; V gene: TRBV28; clone size: .; D gene: TRBD1; CDR3 protein: CASSTLGQGNNSPLHF; CDR3 DNA: TGTGCCAGCAGTACCCTTGGACAGGGGAATAATTCACCCCTCCACTTT
CDR3 length: 14; J gene: TRBJ1-2; V gene: TRBV5-1; clone size: .; D gene: .; CDR3 protein: CASSPRGTNYGYTF; CDR3 DNA: TGCGCCAGCAGCCCCCGGGGGACTAACTATGGCTACACCTTC
CDR3 length: 14; J gene: TRBJ2-3; V gene: TRBV28; clone size: .; D gene: TRBD1; CDR3 protein: CASSGHRGLDTQYF; CDR3 DNA: TGTGCCAGCAGTGGGCACAGGGGGCTGGATACGCAGTATTTT
CDR3 length: 17; J gene: TRBJ2-6; V gene: TRBV4-2; clone size: .; D gene: .; CDR3 protein: CASSQDWANSGANVLTF; CDR3 DNA: TGTGCCAGCAGCCAAGATTGGGCCAACTCTGGGGCCAACGTCCTGACTTTC
CDR3 length: 15; J gene: TRBJ1-2; V gene: TRBV28; clone size: once; D gene: TRBD1; CDR3 protein: CASSPGQIPTYGYTF; CDR3 DNA: TGTGCCAGCAGCCCGGGACAGATACCGACCTATGGCTACACCTTC
CDR3 length: 15; J gene: TRBJ1-2; V gene: TRBV5-8; clone size: few; D gene: TRBD1; CDR3 protein: CASSLGDRGNYGYTF; CDR3 DNA: TGTGCCAGCAGCTTGGGGGACAGGGGGAACTATGGCTACACCTTC
CDR3 length: 13; J gene: TRBJ2-1; V gene: TRBV7-3; clone size: .; D gene: .; CDR3 protein: CASSFNRGHEQFF; CDR3 DNA: TGTGCCAGCAGCTTCAATCGTGGGCATGAGCAGTTCTTC
CDR3 length: 14; J gene: TRBJ2-1; V gene: TRBV30; clone size: .; D gene: TRBD2; CDR3 protein: CAWSLGGGAKKQFF; CDR3 DNA: TGTGCCTGGAGTTTGGGCGGGGGGGCCAAGAAGCAGTTCTTC
CDR3 length: 15; J gene: TRBJ2-2; V gene: TRBV2; clone size: few; D gene: TRBD2; CDR3 protein: CASRTTSGRAGELFF; CDR3 DNA: TGTGCCAGCAGAACCACTAGCGGGAGGGCCGGGGAGCTGTTTTTT
CDR3 length: 15; J gene: TRBJ1-6; V gene: TRBV7-2; clone size: .; D gene: .; CDR3 protein: CASSLNVAYNSPLHF; CDR3 DNA: TGTGCCAGCAGCTTAAACGTGGCTTATAATTCACCCCTCCACTTT
CDR3 length: 14; J gene: TRBJ2-1; V gene: TRBV7-7; clone size: .; D gene: .; CDR3 protein: CASSLTTGVNEQFF; CDR3 DNA: TGTGCTAGCAGCCTCACTACGGGGGTCAATGAGCAGTTCTTC
CDR3 length: 14; J gene: TRBJ2-2; V gene: TRBV5-1; clone size: .; D gene: .; CDR3 protein: CASSTGAGTGELFF; CDR3 DNA: TGCGCCAGCAGCACAGGGGCGGGGACCGGGGAGCTGTTTTTT
CDR3 length: 15; J gene: TRBJ1-1; V gene: TRBV18; clone size: .; D gene: TRBD1; CDR3 protein: CASSLNRGLNTEAFF; CDR3 DNA: TGTGCCAGCTCACTGAACAGGGGTTTGAACACTGAAGCTTTCTTT
CDR3 length: 15; J gene: TRBJ1-1; V gene: TRBV6-5; clone size: .; D gene: .; CDR3 protein: CASSPAGIRGTEAFF; CDR3 DNA: TGTGCCAGCAGCCCCGCTGGGATCCGGGGGACTGAAGCTTTCTTT
CDR3 length: 15; J gene: TRBJ2-3; V gene: TRBV7-9; clone size: few; D gene: TRBD1; CDR3 protein: CASSFKGASTDTQYF; CDR3 DNA: TGTGCCAGCAGCTTTAAGGGGGCAAGCACAGATACGCAGTATTTT
CDR3 length: 15; J gene: TRBJ2-1; V gene: TRBV5-1; clone size: .; D gene: TRBD1; CDR3 protein: CASSLGQGAVDEQFF; CDR3 DNA: TGCGCCAGCAGCCTCGGACAGGGGGCCGTGGATGAGCAGTTCTTC
CDR3 length: 13; J gene: TRBJ1-2; V gene: TRBV6-5; clone size: .; D gene: .; CDR3 protein: CASSYGQAYGYTF; CDR3 DNA: TGTGCCAGCAGTTACGGGCAAGCCTATGGCTACACCTTC
CDR3 length: 14; J gene: TRBJ1-1; V gene: TRBV6-1; clone size: .; D gene: .; CDR3 protein: CASSDRQGNTEAFF; CDR3 DNA: TGTGCCAGCAGTGATCGTCAGGGGAACACTGAAGCTTTCTTT
CDR3 length: 15; J gene: TRBJ1-2; V gene: TRBV18; clone size: .; D gene: .; CDR3 protein: CASSPALTGDYGYTF; CDR3 DNA: TGTGCCAGCTCACCCGCCCTAACAGGCGACTATGGCTACACCTTC
CDR3 length: 12; J gene: TRBJ1-2; V gene: TRBV6-1; clone size: .; D gene: TRBD1; CDR3 protein: CASSEGQIDYTF; CDR3 DNA: TGTGCCAGCAGTGAGGGACAGATTGACTACACCTTC
CDR3 length: 14; J gene: TRBJ2-5; V gene: TRBV6-5; clone size: .; D gene: .; CDR3 protein: CASMLGSFGETQYF; CDR3 DNA: TGTGCCAGTATGCTAGGTTCGTTCGGAGAGACCCAGTACTTC
CDR3 length: 14; J gene: TRBJ1-2; V gene: TRBV2; clone size: .; D gene: .; CDR3 protein: CASKGGRANYGYTF; CDR3 DNA: TGTGCCAGCAAGGGGGGGAGGGCTAACTATGGCTACACCTTC
CDR3 length: 14; J gene: TRBJ1-1; V gene: TRBV5-1; clone size: once; D gene: TRBD1; CDR3 protein: CASSLGQVNTEAFF; CDR3 DNA: TGCGCCAGCAGCTTAGGACAGGTGAACACTGAAGCTTTCTTT